This T cell receptor (beta chain) was captured by sequencing in a study of OX40 agonist ivuxolimab in advanced cancers. Clones were read by immunoSEQ multiplex PCR, and TCRdb kept only the in-frame ones, dropping some. The sample includes 35,000 to 40,000 clones, roughly 80% of them seen just once. The CDR3 length is 15 residues. Trimming removed 4 bases from V and 1 base from J; junction bases left unmatched: 3. CDR1 and CDR2 (germline): SGHVS, FQNEAQ. There are a few counts of this clone. This specimen consisted of CD4+ or CD8+ T cells sorted from blood, obtained in a trial of the OX40 agonist ivuxolimab. The rearrangement uses TRBV7-8 and TRBJ2-3; 9 bases agree with TRBD2. This receptor was taken from an adult with an advanced solid tumor such as melanoma, head and neck, liver or kidney cancer. Here the CDR3 reads CASSYRLAGTDTQYF. The CDR3 coding sequence is TGTGCCAGCAGCTACAGACTAGCGGGCACAGATACGCAGTATTTT.